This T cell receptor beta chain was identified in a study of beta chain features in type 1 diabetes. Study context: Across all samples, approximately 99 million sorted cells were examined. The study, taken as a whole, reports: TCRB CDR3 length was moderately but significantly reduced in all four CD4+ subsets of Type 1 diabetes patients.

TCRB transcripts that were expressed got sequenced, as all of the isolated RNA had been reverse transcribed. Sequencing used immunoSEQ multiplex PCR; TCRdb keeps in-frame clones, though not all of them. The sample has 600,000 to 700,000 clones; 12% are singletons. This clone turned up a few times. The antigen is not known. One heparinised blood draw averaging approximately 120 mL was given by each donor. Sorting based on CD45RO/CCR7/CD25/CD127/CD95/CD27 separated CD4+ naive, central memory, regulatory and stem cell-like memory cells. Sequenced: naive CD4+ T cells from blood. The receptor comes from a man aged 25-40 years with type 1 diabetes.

The chain's CDR3 is CASSKAQGSFQPQHF. The CDR3 nucleotides read TGTGCCAGCAGTAAAGCACAGGGTTCGTTTCAGCCCCAGCATTTT. The chain recombines TRBV7-2 with TRBJ1-5; tentatively, D is TRBD1 (6 bases). V was cut by 6 bases and J by 6 bases, with 18 bases left in between. The CDR3 length is 15 residues. CDR1 is SGHTA, CDR2 FQGNSA, per germline.